The entry below describes one T cell receptor beta chain. The data were taken from a study of cytomegalovirus exposure and HLA in healthy donors. Primers: 60 Vbeta forward and 13 Jbeta reverse. Data came from immunoSEQ multiplex PCR; TCRdb stores just in-frame clones and leaves some out. The sample holds fewer than 200,000 clones, around 84% seen once. The specimen sequenced was PBMCs. The sequence was collected from a man aged 25-40 years in good health and CMV-seropositive.

This CDR3 reads CASSPWGQLYGYTF. CDR3 bases: TGTGCCAGCTCACCTTGGGGACAGTTGTATGGCTACACCTTC. This rearrangement joins TRBV18 to TRBJ1-2; the match to TRBD1 covers 7 bases. The CDR3 length is 14 residues. The V and J ends lost 3 bases and 5 bases, in that order; junction bases with no gene match: 6. The germline gives CDR1 KGHSH, CDR2 LQKENI.